Below, 25 T cell receptor beta chains from the same sample are listed, as sequenced in a study of T-cell memory formation after mild COVID-19. TCRdb called the 5' RACE reads again in MiXCR, with one record for every CDR3 protein. The sample shows around 53,000 distinct CDR3 sequences, more than 9% of them seen only once. Sequenced input: PBMCs or a T cell subset sorted from them (not recorded which). The receptors come from a man aged 18-30 years who had mild COVID-19 (a few samples of this study predate the infection). Cell type and time point are not known.

The V gene is TRBV29-1, the J gene TRBJ2-7; D perhaps matches TRBD1 (5 bases). CDR3 length: 13 residues. Germline assignment: CDR1 SQVTM and CDR2 ANQGSEA. V was clipped by 0 bases and J by 2 bases, with 8 bases between them. This chain's CDR3 is CSVEEGAPYEQYF. The CDR3 region has the DNA TGCAGCGTTGAAGAAGGGGCGCCCTACGAGCAGTACTTC.

The V and J genes are TRBV20-1 and TRBJ2-1; D unclear. Germline loops: CDR1 DFQATT, CDR2 SNEGSKA (reference sequence). This CDR3 comprises 12 residues. The CDR3 sequence: CSFQERYNEQFF. In DNA, the CDR3 is TGCAGCTTCCAGGAGCGCTACAATGAGCAGTTCTTC.

This clonotype is labeled medium-sized. The V and J genes are TRBV5-1 and TRBJ2-5, with 11 bases aligning to TRBD2. The junction had 0 bases not matched to a gene; V was cut back by 1 base and J by 4 bases. CDR3 length: 14 residues. Germline CDR1 reads SGHRS; CDR2 reads YFSETQ. The CDR3 spells CASSLTSGGETQYF. The CDR3 bases are TGCGCCAGCAGCTTGACTAGCGGGGGAGAGACCCAGTACTTC.

This clonotype was seen a few times. The chain joins TRBV11-3 to TRBJ2-2; the match to TRBD1 covers 8 bases. The germline gives CDR1 SGHNT, CDR2 YENEEA. CDR3 size: 16 residues. Trimming took 5 bases from V and 2 from J; bases not matched to a gene: 7. CDR3 DNA: TGTGCCAGCAGCCAGACAGGGGCGATAAACACCGGGGAGCTGTTTTTT. As protein: CASSQTGAINTGELFF.

This chain connects TRBV25-1 to TRBJ1-1; D gene uncertain. The CDR3 has 11 amino acids. The germline V gene has CDR1 MGHDK and CDR2 SYGVNS. V was trimmed by 8 bases and J by 0 bases, leaving 4 bases between them. The CDR3 sequence: CASGVNTEAFF. CDR3 DNA: TGTGCCAGCGGGGTGAACACTGAAGCTTTCTTT.

The table lists this clonotype with a few counts. V is TRBV29-1 and J is TRBJ2-3, with D possibly being TRBD1 (6 bases). V was clipped by 3 bases and J by 0 bases, with 10 bases between them. CDR1 SQVTM and CDR2 ANQGSEA come from the germline V gene. CDR3 length equals 14 residues. This chain's CDR3 is CSVDNRASTDTQYF. Written as DNA, the CDR3 is TGCAGCGTTGATAACAGGGCTAGCACAGATACGCAGTATTTT.

This rearrangement joins TRBV10-1 to TRBJ1-4; D is unresolved. The CDR3 runs to 16 residues. Trimming shortened V by 0 bases and J by 10 bases, and 18 bases separated the two germline ends. Germline CDR1 is WNHNN and CDR2 is SYGVQD (reference sequence). Here the CDR3 DNA reads TGCGCCAGCAGTGAGTCTGACAAGGGCGATATTGGAAAACTGTTTTTT. Translating gives CASSESDKGDIGKLFF.

This clonotype has a count of ten or more. V usage is TRBV10-3 and J usage is TRBJ2-5, with TRBD1 matching over 10 bases. The CDR3 is made up of 15 amino acids. V lost 4 bases to trimming and J lost 2 bases; unmatched junction nucleotides: 4. Germline V gene sequence: CDR1 ENHRY, CDR2 SYGVKD. The CDR3 sequence is CAISGADRGQETQYF. CDR3 nucleotides: TGTGCCATCAGTGGGGCGGACAGGGGGCAAGAGACCCAGTACTTC.

This rearrangement joins TRBV19 to TRBJ1-5; D may be TRBD1 (5 bases). CDR1 and CDR2 (germline): LNHDA, SQIVND (reference sequence). The CDR3 is 14 residues long. Trimming removed 5 bases from V and 7 bases from J, with 15 bases in between. CDR3 residues: CASSGGAGWQPQHF. Here the CDR3 DNA reads TGTGCCAGTAGTGGTGGGGCAGGATGGCAGCCCCAGCATTTT.

This clonotype was counted ten times or more. This sequence joins TRBV7-2 and TRBJ2-1, with 7 bases aligning to TRBD2. The CDR3 is 15 amino acids. V dropped 3 bases and J dropped 9; count of bases not matched to a gene: 11. Germline lookup yields CDR1 SGHTA and CDR2 FQGNSA. In DNA form, the CDR3 reads TGTGCCAGCAGCTTCGATTCTCGTGGGGGGGTTGAGCAGTTCTTC. It yields the protein CASSFDSRGGVEQFF.

The rearrangement links TRBV6-5 to TRBJ2-2; the D call may be TRBD1 or TRBD2 (5 bases each). Germline assignment: CDR1 MNHEY and CDR2 SVGAGI. Trimming stripped 2 bases from V and 4 bases from J, with 17 bases between. This CDR3 is built from 17 residues. CDR3 nucleotides: TGTGCCAGCAGTTACGGGAGAACAGGATCGAGCACCGGGGAGCTGTTTTTT. Amino acid sequence: CASSYGRTGSSTGELFF.

This clonotype appeared many times. J is TRBJ2-1 and V is TRBV7-9; the match to TRBD2 covers 14 bases. The CDR3 is 17 residues long. Germline assignment: CDR1 SEHNR and CDR2 FQNEAQ (reference sequence). With 5 bases clipped from V and 10 bases from J, the junction kept 13 bases outside the gene matches. The CDR3 loop is CASSPTSGGAGFKEQFF. DNA of the CDR3: TGTGCCAGCAGCCCGACTAGCGGGGGGGCCGGTTTCAAGGAGCAGTTCTTC.

A few counts support this clonotype. The chain joins TRBV24-1 to TRBJ2-3, with TRBD2 identical over 11 bases. Germline V lookup: CDR1 KGHDR, CDR2 SFDVKD. The CDR3 runs 16 residues. The V gene end was trimmed by 2 bases and the J gene end by 4 bases; junction bases not matched to a gene: 4. The CDR3 region has the DNA TGTGCCACCAGTGATTCTAGCGGGGGGATTGCAGATACGCAGTATTTT. Residues: CATSDSSGGIADTQYF.

This clonotype has ten or more counts. The chain employs TRBV19 and TRBJ1-1; 9 nucleotides match TRBD1. J gave up 1 base and V 6 bases, and 6 bases lay outside the gene matches. CDR3 length: 15 residues. CDR1 and CDR2 (germline): LNHDA, SQIVND (reference sequence). In DNA form, the CDR3 reads TGTGCCAGTAGCAGACCGGACAGGGGGAACACTGAAGCTTTCTTT. Translated: CASSRPDRGNTEAFF.

The V and J genes are TRBV6-2 or TRBV6-3 and TRBJ2-1; TRBD2 aligns across 11 bases. CDR3 length equals 17 residues. Trimming at V came to 6 bases and at J to 1 base, leaving 8 bases not matched to a gene. Germline lookup yields CDR1 MNHEY and CDR2 SVGEGT. The CDR3 DNA reads TGTGCCAGCAGGGCACTAGGACTAGCGGGTTCCTACAATGAGCAGTTCTTC. It yields the protein CASRALGLAGSYNEQFF.

The table lists this clonotype with a few counts. The V gene is TRBV4-1, the J gene TRBJ1-2; 7 bases are a match to TRBD1. The CDR3 covers 14 residues. CDR1 and CDR2 (germline): MGHRA, YSYEKL. The J segment lost 8 bases and the V segment lost 4 bases, leaving 10 bases of the junction unmatched. This CDR3 reads CASSPPGQSGGYTF. CDR3 coding DNA: TGCGCCAGCAGCCCCCCGGGACAGTCCGGCGGCTACACCTTC.

This clonotype was detected ten times or more. The rearrangement uses TRBV14 and TRBJ1-4; weak D call: TRBD1 (5 bases). The CDR3 has 14 amino acids. Per the germline V gene, CDR1 is SGHDN and CDR2 is FVKESK. V was cut by 3 bases and J by 7 bases, with 12 bases left in between. The DNA of the CDR3 is TGTGCCAGCAGCCAGGACACATCGCGTGAAAAACTGTTTTTT. Translation gives CASSQDTSREKLFF.

This sequence joins TRBV5-4 and TRBJ2-1; D remains unclear. There are 12 residues in the CDR3. V dropped 2 bases and J dropped 8 bases, with 8 bases sitting between them. CDR1 and CDR2 (germline): SGHNT, YYREEE (reference sequence). The CDR3 nucleotides are TGTGCCAGCAGCTTTTACAGAGATGAGCAGTTCTTC. Protein: CASSFYRDEQFF.

In this sample, this clonotype turned up a few times. This chain joins TRBV2 and TRBJ1-6; D remains ambiguous. V lost 7 bases, J lost 0 bases, and 13 bases lay in between. Germline V gives CDR1 SNHLY, CDR2 FYNNEI. The CDR3 spans 16 residues. CDR3 coding DNA: TGTGCCAGCATTGGAAGAACAAGCTCCTATAATTCACCCCTCCACTTT. Its protein product is CASIGRTSSYNSPLHF. The complete variable domain, with remaining parts taken from reference TRBV2 and TRBJ1-6, reads EPEVTQTPSHQVTQMGQEVILRCVPISNHLYFYWYRQILGQKVEFLVSFYNNEISEKSEIFDDQFSVERPDGSNFTLKIRSTKLEDSAMYFCASIGRTSSYNSPLHFGNGTRLTVT.

The chain is built from TRBV7-9 and TRBJ1-5; the D gene is possibly TRBD1 (6 bases). Trimming removed 4 bases at V and 4 bases at J, with 23 bases between. Looked up from germline, CDR1 is SEHNR and CDR2 is FQNEAQ (reference sequence). The CDR3 loop spans 18 amino acids. The CDR3 region has the DNA TGTGCCAGCAGCTCCGATCCGGGGGCGCTTGGAAGGAATCAGCCCCAGCATTTT. Protein product: CASSSDPGALGRNQPQHF.

This clonotype came up many times. This rearrangement joins TRBV10-3 to TRBJ2-5; D is uncertain. CDR1 ENHRY and CDR2 SYGVKD come from the germline V gene. Trimming cost V 0 bases and J 5 bases, with 10 bases left between them. The CDR3 contains 14 residues. Here the CDR3 reads CAISESRVLETQYF. The CDR3 DNA reads TGTGCCATCAGTGAGTCGCGTGTGTTGGAGACCCAGTACTTC.

This clonotype was seen more than once but under ten times. J is TRBJ2-7 and V is TRBV9; perhaps D is TRBD1 or TRBD2 (5 bases each). The CDR3 is made up of 15 amino acids. Germline values: CDR1 SGDLS, CDR2 YYNGEE. With 3 bases removed from V and 7 bases from J, the gap between germline ends came to 20 bases. The CDR3 nucleotides are TGTGCCAGCAGCGCTACCGAGGGGATAACTCGGGAGCAGTACTTC. Translating it yields CASSATEGITREQYF.

This clonotype showed up just a few times. The V call is TRBV7-2, the J call TRBJ2-5, with TRBD2 matching over 11 bases. V lost 6 bases to trimming and J lost 4 bases; unmatched junction nucleotides: 4. The germline V gene encodes CDR1 SGHTA and CDR2 FQGNSA. This CDR3 is 14 amino acids long. The CDR3 coding sequence is TGTGCCAGCAGACGACTAGCGGGGACAGAGACCCAGTACTTC. Residues: CASRRLAGTETQYF.

This clonotype was recorded many times. The V gene is TRBV11-2, the J gene TRBJ2-7; 7 bases align to TRBD2. Trimming at V came to 5 bases and at J to 3 bases, leaving 10 bases not matched to a gene. Germline V gene data show CDR1 as SGHAT and CDR2 as FQNNGV. The CDR3 loop spans 15 amino acids. The CDR3 bases are TGTGCCAGCAGCAACCCCGGTACTAGCGTCTACGAGCAGTACTTC. Encoded protein: CASSNPGTSVYEQYF.

As for this clonotype: At one of its ends the junction is not consistent with the germline gene, which may arise from a read error. This chain connects TRBV15 to TRBJ1-1; 10 bases are a match to TRBD1. From germline, CDR1 is LNHNV and CDR2 YYDKDF (reference sequence). The CDR3 consists of 16 residues. The CDR3: CATKPGQGIMNTEAFF. The DNA for the CDR3 is TGTGCCACCAAGCCGGGACAGGGGATCATGAACACTGAAGCCTTCTTT. The variable domain in full, completed from reference TRBV15 and TRBJ1-1, reads DAMVIQNPRYQVTQFGKPVTLSCSQTLNHNVMYWYQQKSSQAPKLLFHYYDKDFNNEADTPDNFQSRRPNTSFCFLDIRSPGLGDTAMYLCATKPGQGIMNTEAFFGQGTRLTVV.